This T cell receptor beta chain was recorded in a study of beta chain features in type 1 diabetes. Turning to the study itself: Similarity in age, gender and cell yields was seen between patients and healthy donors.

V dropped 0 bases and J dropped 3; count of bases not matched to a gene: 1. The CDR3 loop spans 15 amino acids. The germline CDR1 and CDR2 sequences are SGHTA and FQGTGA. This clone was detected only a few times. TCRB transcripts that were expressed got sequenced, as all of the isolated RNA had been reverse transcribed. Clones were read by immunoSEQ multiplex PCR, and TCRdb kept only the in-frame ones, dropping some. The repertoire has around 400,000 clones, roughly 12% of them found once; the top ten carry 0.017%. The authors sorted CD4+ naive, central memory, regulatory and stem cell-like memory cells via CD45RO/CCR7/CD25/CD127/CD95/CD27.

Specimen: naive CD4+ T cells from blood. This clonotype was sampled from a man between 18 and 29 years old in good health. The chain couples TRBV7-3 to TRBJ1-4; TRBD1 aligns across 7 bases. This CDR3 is CASSLTGTANEKLFF. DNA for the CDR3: TGTGCCAGCAGCTTAACCGGGACAGCTAATGAAAAACTGTTTTTT.